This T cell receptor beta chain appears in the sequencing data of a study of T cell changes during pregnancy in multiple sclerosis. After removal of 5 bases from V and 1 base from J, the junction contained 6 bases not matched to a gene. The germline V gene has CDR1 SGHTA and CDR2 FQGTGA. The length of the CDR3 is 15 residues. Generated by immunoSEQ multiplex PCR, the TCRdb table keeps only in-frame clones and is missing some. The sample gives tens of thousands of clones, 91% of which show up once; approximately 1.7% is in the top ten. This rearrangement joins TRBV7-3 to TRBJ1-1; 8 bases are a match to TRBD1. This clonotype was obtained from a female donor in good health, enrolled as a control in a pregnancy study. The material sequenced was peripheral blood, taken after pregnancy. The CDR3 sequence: CASSPSGQANTEAFF. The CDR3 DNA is TGTGCCAGCAGCCCCTCGGGACAGGCGAACACTGAAGCTTTCTTT.